This record looks at one T cell receptor beta chain sequence and its context. Its antigen has not been determined. Per-base qualities were not stored, and no clone one base away is much larger. The data were obtained in a study of T cell changes during pregnancy in multiple sclerosis (dated by TCRdb to about 2019). In the study overall: The study examined how the T cell repertoire changed over the course of pregnancy in women with multiple sclerosis.

Ends trimmed: V by 2 bases, J by 2 bases; bases unmatched to a gene: 2. According to the germline V gene, CDR1 reads MGHRA and CDR2 reads YSYEKL. From its cysteine to its phenylalanine, the CDR3 spans 14 amino acids. The kept DNA is CDR3 alone, 42 bases in frame from the first base. Library construction relied on the immunoSEQ multiplex PCR assay. Entries here come from immuneACCESS through TCRdb and include only in-frame sequences with V and J called. Some clones fail to appear in such tables; in the studies checked, an unresolved V gene covers under half of the shortfall, and the cause of the remainder is unknown. The sample table contains about 36,000 clones; only one count was recorded for approximately 90% of them. Of the sample, 5.5% to 7.5% falls within the top ten clones.

The sequence derives from a female donor with multiple sclerosis, enrolled in a pregnancy study. Sequencing used CD8+ T cells from peripheral blood mononuclear cells, obtained in the third trimester of pregnancy. The rearrangement combines TRBV4-1 with TRBJ2-7, and TRBD1 matches 8 of the central bases. The DNA sequence is as follows: TGCGCCAGCAGCCAATGGACAGGGCCCTACGAGCAGTACTTC. It encodes CASSQWTGPYEQYF.